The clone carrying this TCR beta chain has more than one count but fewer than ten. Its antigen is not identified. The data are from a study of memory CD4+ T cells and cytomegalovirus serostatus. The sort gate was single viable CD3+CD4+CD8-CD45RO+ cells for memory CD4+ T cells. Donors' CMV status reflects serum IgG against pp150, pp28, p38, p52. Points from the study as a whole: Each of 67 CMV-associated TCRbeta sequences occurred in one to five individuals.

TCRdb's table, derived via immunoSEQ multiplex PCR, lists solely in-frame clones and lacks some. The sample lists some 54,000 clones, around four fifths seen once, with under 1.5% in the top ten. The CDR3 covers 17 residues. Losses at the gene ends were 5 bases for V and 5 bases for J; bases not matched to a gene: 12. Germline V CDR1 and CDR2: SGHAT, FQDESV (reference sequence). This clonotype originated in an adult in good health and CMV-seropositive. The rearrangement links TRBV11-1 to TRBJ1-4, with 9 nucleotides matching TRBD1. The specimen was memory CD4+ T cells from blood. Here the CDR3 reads CASSKTGGPGQNEKLFF. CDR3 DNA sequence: TGTGCCAGCAGCAAGACAGGGGGGCCCGGCCAAAATGAAAAACTGTTTTTT.